Below, 29 T cell receptor beta chains from the same sample are listed, as sequenced in a study of T cells in Graves' hyperthyroidism and ophthalmopathy. Amplification of TCR beta CDR3 regions was performed using RNA transcripts as template. Initially, a first-round RT-PCR of the TCR CDR3 employed the HTBI primer set. TCRdb fed the multiplex PCR reads into MiXCR, producing one record per CDR3 protein. The top ten clones hold around 64% of a sample with roughly 250,000 distinct CDR3 sequences, 22% of them seen once. The sample taken for sequencing was blood. Receptor source: a man under 40 with Graves' ophthalmopathy.

The gene calls are TRBV11-1 and TRBJ2-1; the D gene could be TRBD1 or TRBD2 (5 bases each). V was trimmed by 7 bases and J by 1 base, leaving 14 bases between them. This CDR3 is built from 15 residues. Germline loops: CDR1 SGHAT, CDR2 FQDESV (reference sequence). The CDR3 reads CASTRGAASYNEQFF. CDR3 in DNA: TGTGCCAGCACCCGAGGGGCGGCTTCCTACAATGAGCAGTTCTTC.

The J gene is TRBJ2-1, the V gene TRBV5-5; D tentatively reads TRBD1 or TRBD2 (5 bases each). Germline assignment: CDR1 SGHKS and CDR2 YYEKEE (reference sequence). This CDR3 is 14 amino acids long. Trimming took off 2 bases at V and 5 bases at J, with 11 bases between the two ends. CDR3 amino acids: CASSFWDQNNEQFF. CDR3 bases: TGTGCCAGCAGCTTCTGGGACCAAAACAATGAGCAGTTCTTC. The variable domain in full, with the rest retrieved from reference TRBV5-5 and TRBJ2-1, is DAGVTQSPTHLIKTRGQQVTLRCSPISGHKSVSWYQQVLGQGPQFIFQYYEKEERGRGNFPDRFSARQFPNYSSELNVNALLLGDSALYLCASSFWDQNNEQFFGPGTRLTVL.

This chain links TRBV7-9 with TRBJ2-1, with D unclear. The germline V and J ends were trimmed by 4 bases and 10 bases, with 14 bases remaining between them. This CDR3 has 13 amino acids. From germline, CDR1 is SEHNR and CDR2 FQNEAQ (reference sequence). This chain's CDR3 is CASSSSTGWEQFF. CDR3 nucleotides: TGTGCCAGCAGCTCGTCAACTGGGTGGGAGCAGTTCTTC.

The chain has TRBV5-6 and TRBJ2-2, with D perhaps matching TRBD1 (5 bases). The CDR3 totals 15 residues. Trimming pared 6 bases from V and 7 bases from J, leaving 19 bases between. Germline V gives CDR1 SGHDT, CDR2 YYEEEE. Here the CDR3 reads CASMKDTLDVGELFF. CDR3 coding DNA: TGTGCCAGCATGAAGGACACGCTCGATGTCGGGGAGCTGTTTTTT.

The gene calls are TRBV29-1 and TRBJ1-2, with D unclear. Germline lookup yields CDR1 SQVTM and CDR2 ANQGSEA. Between the trimmed V and J ends, which lost 0 bases and 4 bases, there was a span of 12 bases. The CDR3 extends over 14 amino acids. This CDR3 is CSVEEVGFGYGYTF. The CDR3 DNA follows: TGCAGCGTTGAAGAGGTAGGGTTCGGCTATGGCTACACCTTC.

This clonotype was counted only a few times. The chain carries TRBV5-1 and TRBJ1-6; a weak D match, TRBD1 (5 bases). The CDR3 covers 17 residues. Germline V CDR1 and CDR2: SGHRS, YFSETQ. Trimming took 4 bases from V and 0 from J, leaving 14 bases between them. In DNA form, the CDR3 reads TGCGCCAGCAGCCGCCAGACAGCGAGCTCCTATAATTCACCCCTCCACTTT. This translates into CASSRQTASSYNSPLHF.

The J gene is TRBJ2-7, the V gene TRBV12-3 or TRBV12-4; D is undetermined. The CDR3 totals 13 residues. Trimming pared 3 bases from V and 1 base from J, leaving 7 bases between. The CDR3 sequence is CASSLNPSYEQYF. Here the CDR3 DNA reads TGTGCCAGCAGTTTGAATCCTTCCTACGAGCAGTACTTC.

A few counts support this clonotype. The V and J genes are TRBV27 and TRBJ2-3, with D uncertain. This CDR3 has 14 amino acids. Germline CDR1 is MNHEY and CDR2 is SMNVEV (reference sequence). V was shortened by 5 bases and J by 0 bases, with 9 bases between the two germline ends. The CDR3 DNA sequence: TGTGCCAGCAGTCTGGTAGAGAGCACAGATACGCAGTATTTT. Protein: CASSLVESTDTQYF.

This chain connects TRBV7-3 to TRBJ2-1, with 7 bases that match TRBD2. The CDR3 has 15 amino acids. The ends lost 5 bases at V and 4 bases at J; junction bases unmatched: 8. CDR1 is SGHTA, CDR2 FQGTGA, per germline. The CDR3 here is CASSPRLAAYNEQFF. The CDR3 DNA reads TGTGCCAGCAGCCCGCGACTAGCTGCTTACAATGAGCAGTTCTTC. The entire variable domain, with the rest obtained from reference TRBV7-3 and TRBJ2-1, is as follows: GAGVSQTPSNKVTEKGKYVELRCDPISGHTALYWYRQSLGQGPEFLIYFQGTGAADDSGLPNDRFFAVRPEGSVSTLKIQRTERGDSAVYLCASSPRLAAYNEQFFGPGTRLTVL.

This clonotype has at least ten counts. The chain has TRBV12-3 or TRBV12-4 and TRBJ1-5; no firm D call. This CDR3 has 14 amino acids. The germline V and J ends were trimmed by 3 bases and 0 bases, with 6 bases remaining between them. This CDR3 reads CASSLDHSNQPQHF. The CDR3 DNA is TGTGCCAGCAGTTTGGACCATAGCAATCAGCCCCAGCATTTT.

This clonotype turned up a few times. The rearrangement links TRBV12-3 or TRBV12-4 to TRBJ2-6; D uncertain. The CDR3 contains 18 residues. With 8 bases removed from V and 0 bases from J, the gap between germline ends came to 20 bases. The CDR3 nucleotides read TGTGCCAGCCGAAGGGCGACTCAGGCTGACTCTGGGGCCAACGTCCTGACTTTC. Protein sequence: CASRRATQADSGANVLTF.

This clonotype was found a few times. V and J are TRBV30 and TRBJ2-2; possibly TRBD1 for D (6 bases). CDR1 and CDR2 (germline): GTSNPN, SVGIG (reference sequence). V was cut by 4 bases and J by 15 bases, with 24 bases left in between. This CDR3 contains 14 residues. The CDR3 here is CAWTSDSLTLKVFF. CDR3 DNA sequence: TGTGCCTGGACATCGGACAGCCTCACTTTGAAGGTGTTTTTT.

In its sample, this clonotype was seen a few times. This chain uses TRBV6-1 with TRBJ1-3; D call uncertain. Trimming took 8 bases from V and 10 from J, leaving 18 bases between them. The CDR3 spans 13 residues. Germline V lookup: CDR1 MNHNS, CDR2 SASEGT. CDR3 region: CASVRTGVRTIYF. The CDR3 nucleotides read TGTGCCAGCGTCAGGACGGGCGTAAGAACCATATATTTT.

This clonotype was seen a few times. This chain links TRBV6-2 or TRBV6-3 with TRBJ1-2; 8 bases fit TRBD1. V dropped 6 bases and J dropped 10; count of bases not matched to a gene: 7. Germline V CDR1 and CDR2: MNHEY, SVGEGT. The CDR3 contains 12 residues. CDR3: CASRSGQGVYTF. The CDR3 DNA reads TGTGCCAGCAGGTCCGGACAGGGTGTCTACACCTTC.

The J gene is TRBJ2-7, the V gene TRBV29-1, with TRBD1 as a possible D gene (8 bases). The CDR3 runs to 14 residues. From germline, CDR1 is SQVTM and CDR2 ANQGSEA. V lost 6 bases to trimming and J lost 6 bases, with 21 bases between them. CDR3 residues: CSVTLGRTGSEQYF. CDR3 nucleotides: TGCAGCGTCACCCTCGGGAGGACAGGGAGCGAGCAGTACTTC.

This clonotype was detected a few times. V usage is TRBV20-1 and J usage is TRBJ2-1; D may be TRBD2 (6 bases). The CDR3 extends over 15 amino acids. The germline V gene has CDR1 DFQATT and CDR2 SNEGSKA (reference sequence). V was pared by 6 bases and J by 7 bases, with 22 bases between. CDR3 nucleotides: TGCAGTGCGCCCGCTGCCGGGAGTTTTTGGAATGAGCAGTTCTTC. This sequence encodes CSAPAAGSFWNEQFF.

This chain joins TRBV2 and TRBJ2-2; 7 nucleotides match TRBD1. Germline values: CDR1 SNHLY, CDR2 FYNNEI. V was pared by 2 bases and J by 4 bases, with 7 bases of the junction left unmatched. This CDR3 spans 16 amino acids. The CDR3 spells CASSEMGTDLTGELFF. CDR3 sequence (DNA): TGTGCCAGCAGTGAAATGGGGACAGACCTCACCGGGGAGCTGTTTTTT.

This clonotype was recorded many times. This chain uses TRBV30 with TRBJ2-1; TRBD2 matches at 10 bases. Per germline, CDR1 GTSNPN and CDR2 SVGIG (reference sequence). V shed 1 base, J shed 10 bases, and the junction held 10 bases outside the gene matches. This CDR3 is built from 15 residues. CDR3 sequence: CAWSGSTSGTVEQFF. CDR3 coding DNA: TGTGCCTGGAGTGGGTCCACTAGCGGGACGGTGGAGCAGTTCTTC.

The V call is TRBV28, the J call TRBJ1-2; weak D call: TRBD1 (5 bases). Germline V lookup: CDR1 MDHEN, CDR2 SYDVKM. This CDR3 comprises 11 residues. V lost 5 bases, J lost 6 bases, and 7 bases lay in between. The CDR3 sequence: CASSQGHGYTF. CDR3 in DNA: TGTGCCAGCAGTCAGGGACATGGCTACACCTTC.

The chain recombines TRBV11-2 with TRBJ2-7, with 13 bases identical to TRBD2. The germline V gene has CDR1 SGHAT and CDR2 FQNNGV. The CDR3 spans 15 residues. V trimming: 1 base; J trimming: 4 bases; junction bases outside the gene matches: 1. CDR3 residues: CASSLATSGRYEQYF. For the CDR3, the DNA is TGTGCCAGCAGCTTAGCGACTAGCGGGAGGTACGAGCAGTACTTC.

About this clonotype: A much larger clone differs from this one at a single base, so this may be a read error. This chain links TRBV5-8 with TRBJ2-7, with D possibly being TRBD2 (5 bases). In germline, CDR1 is SGHTS, CDR2 YDEGEE. The CDR3 loop spans 14 amino acids. The CDR3 DNA reads TGTGTCAGCACCGAGGGTTCCCTTCGCTACGAGCAGTACTTC. The encoded protein is CVSTEGSLRYEQYF.

This clonotype was counted between two and nine times. The gene calls are TRBV9 and TRBJ2-2; D is possibly TRBD2 (6 bases). The CDR3 spans 14 residues. V lost 4 bases, J lost 4 bases, and 11 bases lay in between. The germline CDR1 and CDR2 sequences are SGDLS and YYNGEE. The CDR3 nucleotides read TGTGCCAGCAGCCCAAGACTAGTCACCGGGGAGCTGTTTTTT. Its protein is CASSPRLVTGELFF.

In its sample, this clonotype was seen a few times. This rearrangement joins TRBV20-1 to TRBJ1-5; no clear D gene. V was clipped by 6 bases and J by 0 bases, with 12 bases between them. From germline, CDR1 is DFQATT and CDR2 SNEGSKA (reference sequence). The CDR3 is made up of 14 amino acids. CDR3 in DNA: TGCAGTGCGTACCACCCGAATAGCAATCAGCCCCAGCATTTT. Protein sequence: CSAYHPNSNQPQHF.

This clonotype came up many times. The chain employs TRBV11-1 and TRBJ1-1, with D unclear. The V and J ends lost 3 bases and 5 bases respectively, with 7 bases between them. Germline V lookup: CDR1 SGHAT, CDR2 FQDESV (reference sequence). The CDR3 has 12 amino acids. The CDR3: CASSFYETEAFF. In DNA, the CDR3 is TGTGCCAGCAGCTTCTACGAAACTGAAGCTTTCTTT.

In its sample, this clonotype was seen a few times. The gene calls are TRBV2 and TRBJ2-7; 9 nucleotides line up with TRBD1. Per the germline V gene, CDR1 is SNHLY and CDR2 is FYNNEI. Trimming removed 7 bases from V and 6 bases from J; junction bases left unmatched: 7. CDR3 length: 13 residues. CDR3 protein: CASMGKDRGEQYF. The CDR3 coding sequence is TGTGCCAGCATGGGGAAGGACAGGGGCGAGCAGTACTTC.

In its sample, this clonotype was seen many times. J is TRBJ2-7 and V is TRBV5-1, with a weak D call TRBD1 (6 bases). The CDR3 spans 14 residues. The germline gives CDR1 SGHRS, CDR2 YFSETQ. V lost 4 bases and J lost 0, with 11 bases in between. The chain's CDR3 is CASSPQGFSYEQYF. CDR3 nucleotides: TGCGCCAGCAGCCCTCAGGGGTTCTCCTACGAGCAGTACTTC.

This clonotype was observed a handful of times. The chain employs TRBV30 and TRBJ2-7; 14 bases align to TRBD2. V lost 4 bases to trimming and J lost 3 bases; unmatched junction nucleotides: 2. CDR1 is GTSNPN, CDR2 SVGIG, per germline (reference sequence). This CDR3 is 14 amino acids long. In DNA form, the CDR3 reads TGTGCCTGGATGGGACTAGCGGGAGACTACGAGCAGTACTTC. It encodes CAWMGLAGDYEQYF. The complete variable domain, with remaining parts taken from reference TRBV30 and TRBJ2-7, reads SQTIHQWPATLVQPVGSPLSLECTVEGTSNPNLYWYRQAAGRGLQLLFYSVGIGQISSEVPQNLSASRPQDRQFILSSKKLLLSDSGFYLCAWMGLAGDYEQYFGPGTRLTVT.

This clonotype has a count of ten or more. The chain recombines TRBV12-3 or TRBV12-4 with TRBJ1-2, with D possibly TRBD1 on 5 matching bases. Trimming shortened V by 7 bases and J by 4 bases, and 16 bases separated the two germline ends. The CDR3 runs 14 residues. CDR3 nucleotide sequence: TGTGCCAGCACCCTGTGGGGGAACGCCTATGGCTACACCTTC. It encodes CASTLWGNAYGYTF.

CDR3 in amino acids: CAISDQTSPITGELFF. CDR3 sequence (DNA): TGTGCCATCAGTGACCAGACATCCCCTATCACCGGGGAGCTGTTTTTT. The chain is built from TRBV10-3 and TRBJ2-2, with D uncertain. The CDR3 is 16 residues long. The ends were cut back, 3 bases at V and 4 bases at J, with 15 bases in the middle. The V gene's germline CDR1 is ENHRY and CDR2 SYGVKD.